The 9 T cell receptor beta chains listed next were all sequenced from one sample in a study of T cell clonotyping in hematopoietic cell transplantation. The table came from immunoSEQ multiplex PCR; TCRdb's copy has only in-frame clones and leaves some out. The sample holds roughly 34,000 clones; approximately 95% are singletons and the top ten take around 1.5%. Time point in this sample: recipient sample about 28 days before transplant, after cytoreduction. Here the sequenced sample was peripheral blood mononuclear cells, taken before stem cell transplant. These TCRs come from a man aged 35 to 55 with chronic myeloid leukemia. Some clones in this sample may be carry-over from other donors' samples.

The rearrangement uses TRBV11-2 and TRBJ2-5; TRBD1 matches 9 bases. This CDR3 is 15 amino acids long. Trimming removed 6 bases from V and 3 bases from J; junction bases left unmatched: 8. CDR1 and CDR2 (germline): SGHAT, FQNNGV. The CDR3 DNA follows: TGTGCCAGCAGTCTTCTCGGGACAGGGAAAGAGACCCAGTACTTC. It specifies CASSLLGTGKETQYF.

The genes are TRBV4-1 and TRBJ2-7; D unresolved. CDR1 is MGHRA, CDR2 YSYEKL, per germline. The CDR3 runs 17 residues. Trimming left V 2 bases short and J 5 bases short, with 22 bases between. CDR3 DNA sequence: TGCGCCAGCAGCCAAATCATTTCCCCCGGGTGGGAAGACGAGCAGTACTTC. Protein sequence: CASSQIISPGWEDEQYF.

This rearrangement joins TRBV10-3 to TRBJ2-1, with D perhaps assigned TRBD1 or TRBD2 (5 bases each). CDR1 ENHRY and CDR2 SYGVKD come from the germline V gene. The CDR3 has 15 amino acids. V dropped 3 bases and J dropped 5 bases, with 14 bases sitting between them. The CDR3 coding sequence is TGTGCCATCAGTGAACGCCAATCGGGGCACAATGAGCAGTTCTTC. As protein: CAISERQSGHNEQFF.

The V call is TRBV7-9, the J call TRBJ1-5; tentative D call: TRBD1 (6 bases). V was pared by 1 base and J by 6 bases, with 16 bases between. The CDR3 spans 16 residues. CDR1 SEHNR and CDR2 FQNEAQ come from the germline V gene (reference sequence). As DNA, the CDR3 is TGTGCCAGCAGCTTAGATGGTACAGGGCACGGTCAGCCCCAGCATTTT. This codes for CASSLDGTGHGQPQHF.

The chain couples TRBV7-6 to TRBJ1-4; D might be TRBD1 (5 bases). Trimming left V 3 bases short and J 6 bases short, with 8 bases between. Per germline, CDR1 SGHVS and CDR2 FNYEAQ. The CDR3 totals 13 residues. CDR3 sequence: CASSLGPDEKLFF. CDR3 DNA: TGTGCCAGCAGCTTGGGACCGGATGAAAAACTGTTTTTT.

This chain connects TRBV4-2 to TRBJ2-2, with no clear D. CDR3 length equals 16 residues. Germline CDR1 is LGHNA and CDR2 is YNFKEQ. Trimming took 0 bases from V and 4 from J, leaving 12 bases between them. CDR3: CASSQDSTRLTGELFF. For the CDR3, the DNA is TGTGCCAGCAGCCAAGACTCAACCCGCCTCACCGGGGAGCTGTTTTTT.

V usage is TRBV19 and J usage is TRBJ2-2; 10 bases align to TRBD1. The CDR3 sequence is 13 residues long. After removal of 8 bases from V and 8 bases from J, the junction contained 5 bases not matched to a gene. Germline-derived CDR1 and CDR2 are LNHDA and SQIVND (reference sequence). The CDR3 sequence: CASAGTGEGELFF. CDR3 in DNA: TGTGCCAGTGCGGGGACAGGGGAAGGGGAGCTGTTTTTT.

This clone was recorded a few times. Here the CDR3 reads CASSSRETQYF. For the CDR3, the DNA is TGTGCCAGCAGTTCGAGGGAGACCCAGTACTTC. V usage is TRBV28 and J usage is TRBJ2-5; no reliable D call. V was pared by 4 bases and J by 5 bases, with 5 bases between. Germline values: CDR1 MDHEN, CDR2 SYDVKM. CDR3 length equals 11 residues.

This sequence joins TRBV5-1 and TRBJ1-6; tentative D call: TRBD1 (5 bases). The V end was cut by 3 bases, the J end by 7 bases, with 8 bases between. The germline V gene has CDR1 SGHRS and CDR2 YFSETQ. The CDR3 sequence is 13 residues long. In nucleotides, the CDR3 is TGCGCCAGCAGCTGGGGCTCCAATTCACCCCTCCACTTT. Its translation: CASSWGSNSPLHF. Filled out from reference TRBV5-1 and TRBJ1-6, the complete variable domain reads KAGVTQTPRYLIKTRGQQVTLSCSPISGHRSVSWYQQTPGQGLQFLFEYFSETQRNKGNFPGRFSGRQFSNSRSEMNVSTLELGDSALYLCASSWGSNSPLHFGNGTRLTVT.